This T cell receptor beta chain was profiled in a study of T cell responses to AZD1222 COVID-19 vaccine. V lost 5 bases and J lost 4, with 15 bases in between. The CDR3 runs 15 residues. Germline CDR1 is LGHDT and CDR2 is YNNKEL (reference sequence). A note on this clone: Its specificity is not known.

Findings and limits, study-wide: Nearly half of spike-specific TCRs reportedly go after variant regions that carry no mutations. The study identified only a handful of AZD1222 recipients as seropositive at baseline. Vaccination with two AZD1222 doses was followed by a rise in Spike-specific TCR breadth and depth.

Here immunoSEQ multiplex PCR was the method, and the copy in TCRdb shows in-frame clones only, minus some. Among 90,000 to 120,000 clones listed, around 92% were seen once. The material sequenced was peripheral blood, taken 28 days after the second AZD1222 dose. The rearrangement uses TRBV3-1 (or the pseudogene TRBV3-2) and TRBJ1-5; D is ambiguous. The receptor's source is an adult who received the AZD1222 COVID-19 vaccine. The CDR3 reads CASSKTTGRNQPQHF. CDR3 coding DNA: TGTGCCAGCAGCAAGACCACGGGCAGAAATCAGCCCCAGCATTTT.